Listed below are T cell receptor beta chains from one sample, sequenced in a study of identifying expanded T cells in peripheral blood. Only in-frame clones appear in the TCRdb table, and some are missing; sequencing was by immunoSEQ multiplex PCR. In the table there are approximately 110,000 clones, 88% of which are singletons. Source material: blood. The receptors stem from a person aged 18 to 75 in good health. Both conserved end residues are part of each CDR3. The D gene is left open where the match is weak. Not all rows give a size; the values are once, few, many and, for expanded clones, a class.

-	TRBV7-8	-	TRBJ1-1	TGTGCCAGCAGCTCGGCGAGGAACACTGAAGCTTTCTTT	CASSSARNTEAFF
-	TRBV6-1	-	TRBJ1-5	TGTGCCAGCAGGGCCGCAGCTTATAGCAATCAGCCCCAGCATTTT	CASRAAAYSNQPQHF
TRBD1	TRBV4-1	-	TRBJ1-6	TGCGCCAGCAGCCAAGATTATGTTAGGGGGCACAATTCACCCCTCCACTTT	CASSQDYVRGHNSPLHF
TRBD2	TRBV5-3	-	TRBJ2-1	TGTGCCAGAAGTCTCCTCGGTAGCGGGAGGGAGGGAAAGGGTGAGCAGTTCTTC	CARSLLGSGREGKGEQFF
-	TRBV5-1	-	TRBJ1-4	TGCGCCAGCAGCTTCCAGGGTGCTTATGAAAAACTGTTTTTT	CASSFQGAYEKLFF
-	TRBV7-2	-	TRBJ1-4	TGTGCCAGCAGCTTAATGGGGGGCTGGGATGAAAAACTGTTTTTT	CASSLMGGWDEKLFF
-	TRBV9	-	TRBJ1-2	TGTGCCAGCAGCGTAGGGGGGTTGTCGGGCTATGGCTACACCTTC	CASSVGGLSGYGYTF
-	TRBV30	-	TRBJ2-5	TGTGCCTGGAGTGTCAGGTACCAAGAGACCCAGTACTTC	CAWSVRYQETQYF
-	TRBV27	-	TRBJ2-5	TGTGCCAGCAGTTTAACTAGCCGAGGGGAGACCCAGTACTTC	CASSLTSRGETQYF
-	TRBV9	few	TRBJ1-2	TGTGCCAGCAGCGTAGGGGAGAGTCGCTACACCTTC	CASSVGESRYTF
-	TRBV4-2	-	TRBJ2-7	TGTGCCAGCAGCCAAGAGAGCACCGTTACCCCCCGCGAGCAGTACTTC	CASSQESTVTPREQYF
-	TRBV18	-	TRBJ1-5	TGTGCCAGCTCAGAAACCCTGGACAACGGGGGGCAGCCCCAGCATTTT	CASSETLDNGGQPQHF
-	TRBV5-4	-	TRBJ1-1	TGTGCCAGCAGCTTTCGGAGCAGAGACACTGAAGCTTTCTTT	CASSFRSRDTEAFF
-	TRBV7-9	-	TRBJ1-1	TGTGCCAGCAGCTTACGGGGGGTGAGCACTGAAGCTTTCTTT	CASSLRGVSTEAFF
-	TRBV6-1	-	TRBJ1-4	TGTGCCAGCAGTGGACAGCTCGAAAAACTGTTTTTT	CASSGQLEKLFF
-	TRBV19	-	TRBJ2-5	TGTGCCAGTAGTATGAGACTAGTCAGTTTGGAGACCCAGTACTTC	CASSMRLVSLETQYF
TRBD1	TRBV30	-	TRBJ1-5	TGTGCCTGGTCTCGGACAGGGTCATATCAGCCCCAGCATTTT	CAWSRTGSYQPQHF
-	TRBV11-3	-	TRBJ2-2	TGTGCCAGCAGCTTAGCTCTCTTGGGCGGGGAGCTGTTTTTT	CASSLALLGGELFF
TRBD2	TRBV28	-	TRBJ2-1	TGTGCCAGCAGCCTTAGCGGGATGTACAATGAGCAGTTCTTC	CASSLSGMYNEQFF
-	TRBV7-9	-	TRBJ1-1	TGTGCCAGCAGCTTCCAGGTGGGAGTTAGTACTGAAGCTTTCTTT	CASSFQVGVSTEAFF
TRBD1	TRBV10-3	-	TRBJ1-1	TGTGCCATCAGTGAAGGGACAGGGTCCTCGGCTTTCTTT	CAISEGTGSSAFF
-	TRBV4-3	-	TRBJ1-5	TGCGCCAGCAGCCGGGACGGTAATCAGCCCCAGCATTTT	CASSRDGNQPQHF
-	TRBV7-2	few	TRBJ2-7	TGTGCCAGCAGCTTAGCGACCCCCGCCCTTGAGCAGTACTTC	CASSLATPALEQYF
TRBD1	TRBV7-8	-	TRBJ1-4	TGTGCCAGCAGCGGACTCGGGACAGGGGTTGAAAAACTGTTTTTT	CASSGLGTGVEKLFF
-	TRBV5-1	-	TRBJ2-2	TGCGCCAGCAGCTTGGGGGCGAACACCGGGGAGCTGTTTTTT	CASSLGANTGELFF
-	TRBV2	once	TRBJ2-3	TGTGCCAGCAGTCCCCGGAGTCCGACAGATACGCAGTATTTT	CASSPRSPTDTQYF
-	TRBV29-1	-	TRBJ2-5	TGCAGCGTCCGGGTCTTCCCAGGGGAGACCCAGTACTTC	CSVRVFPGETQYF
-	TRBV7-9	-	TRBJ2-7	TGTGCCAGCAGTCATAGACTAACCCAGGGATTGGGTCATGAGCAGTACTTC	CASSHRLTQGLGHEQYF
-	TRBV6-1	-	TRBJ2-3	TGTGCCAGCAGTGCCCCCATTAGACCGGCAGATACGCAGTATTTT	CASSAPIRPADTQYF